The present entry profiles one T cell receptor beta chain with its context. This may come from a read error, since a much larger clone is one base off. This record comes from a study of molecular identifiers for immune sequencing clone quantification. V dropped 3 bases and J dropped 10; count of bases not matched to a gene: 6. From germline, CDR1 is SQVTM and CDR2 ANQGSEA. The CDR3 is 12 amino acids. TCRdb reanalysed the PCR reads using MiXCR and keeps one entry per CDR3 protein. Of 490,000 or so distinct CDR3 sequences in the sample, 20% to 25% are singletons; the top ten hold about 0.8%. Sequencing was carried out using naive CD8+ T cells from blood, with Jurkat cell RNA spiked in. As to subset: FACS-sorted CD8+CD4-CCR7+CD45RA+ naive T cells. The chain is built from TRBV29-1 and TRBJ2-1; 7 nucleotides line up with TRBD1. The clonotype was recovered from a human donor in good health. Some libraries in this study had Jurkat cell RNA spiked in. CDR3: CSVEGDSYEQFF. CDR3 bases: TGCAGCGTTGAGGGGGACAGCTACGAGCAGTTCTTC.